The 26 T cell receptor beta chains reported below all come from one sample, sequenced in a study of blood T cell repertoires in COVID-19. Assay used: immunoSEQ multiplex PCR; TCRdb lists only in-frame clones, some missing. There are around 400,000 clones in the sample; roughly 89% occur only once, and about 1.7% lies in the top ten. Sequencing was done on a sample of PBMCs or T cells enriched from blood (not recorded which). The receptor source for this set is a woman in her 30s who had recovered from COVID-19.

This clone showed up just a few times. The chain is built from TRBV19 and TRBJ2-3, with 9 nucleotides matching TRBD1. This CDR3 has 15 residues. The V gene's germline CDR1 is LNHDA and CDR2 SQIVND (reference sequence). V lost 1 base and J lost 5; bases outside the gene matches: 4. The CDR3 DNA follows: TGTGCCAGTAGTATAGTGGGGACAGGGAGAGATACGCAGTATTTT. Protein sequence: CASSIVGTGRDTQYF. Combining the CDR3 with reference TRBV19 and TRBJ2-3 gives the whole variable domain DGGITQSPKYLFRKEGQNVTLSCEQNLNHDAMYWYRQDPGQGLRLIYYSQIVNDFQKGDIAEGYSVSREKKESFPLTVTSAQKNPTAFYLCASSIVGTGRDTQYFGPGTRLTVL.

V gene TRBV5-6 combines with J gene TRBJ2-7, with D perhaps TRBD1 (6 bases). Germline V CDR1 and CDR2: SGHDT, YYEEEE. V was pared by 3 bases and J by 0 bases, with 13 bases between. The CDR3 runs 15 residues. Here the CDR3 DNA reads TGTGCCAGCAGCTCAACAGGGACAAGCTCCTACGAGCAGTACTTC. Protein: CASSSTGTSSYEQYF. The full variable domain, completed using reference TRBV5-6 and TRBJ2-7, is DAGVTQSPTHLIKTRGQQVTLRCSPKSGHDTVSWYQQALGQGPQFIFQYYEEEERQRGNFPDRFSGHQFPNYSSELNVNALLLGDSALYLCASSSTGTSSYEQYFGPGTRLTVT.

The genes are TRBV9 and TRBJ1-6; D perhaps matches TRBD1 (6 bases). V was shortened by 0 bases and J by 6 bases, with 16 bases between the two germline ends. From germline, CDR1 is SGDLS and CDR2 YYNGEE. The CDR3 extends over 17 amino acids. The CDR3 spells CASSVGSQQGFNSPLHF. The CDR3 nucleotides are TGTGCCAGCAGCGTAGGTAGTCAACAGGGATTTAATTCACCCCTCCACTTT.

J is TRBJ2-5 and V is TRBV18, with D unclear. Germline lookup yields CDR1 KGHSH and CDR2 LQKENI. The V gene lost 3 bases and the J gene lost 7 bases, with 6 bases spanning the gap. The CDR3 spans 11 residues. The CDR3 protein is CASSPPGTQYF. CDR3 coding DNA: TGTGCCAGCTCACCCCCGGGGACCCAGTACTTC.

This clone was counted only a few times. The chain has TRBV27 and TRBJ1-3; no firm D call. Germline V lookup: CDR1 MNHEY, CDR2 SMNVEV (reference sequence). V was shortened by 3 bases and J by 2 bases, with 11 bases between the two germline ends. The CDR3 loop spans 15 amino acids. The CDR3 DNA sequence: TGTGCCAGCAGTTTGGGCGGGCGGACTGGAAACACCATATATTTT. This gives the protein CASSLGGRTGNTIYF.

V and J are TRBV7-9 and TRBJ2-3; the match to TRBD2 covers 7 bases. Germline CDR1 SEHNR, CDR2 FQNEAQ (reference sequence). The CDR3 extends over 18 amino acids. V was pared by 1 base and J by 2 bases, with 12 bases of the junction left unmatched. CDR3 residues: CASSLVLKRDFFTDTQYF. CDR3 coding DNA: TGTGCCAGCAGCTTAGTTCTAAAGCGGGACTTTTTCACAGATACGCAGTATTTT.

For the CDR3, the DNA is TGTGCCAGCAGTTTGTCACAGAAAGCTAACTATGGCTACACCTTC. It yields the protein CASSLSQKANYGYTF. The chain couples TRBV27 to TRBJ1-2; D remains unclear. Germline CDR1 is MNHEY and CDR2 is SMNVEV (reference sequence). This CDR3 region has 15 residues. V was trimmed by 3 bases and J by 0 bases, leaving 11 bases between them.

This sequence joins TRBV24-1 and TRBJ2-2, with 8 bases aligning to TRBD1. V lost 3 bases to trimming and J lost 3 bases; unmatched junction nucleotides: 8. The germline gives CDR1 KGHDR, CDR2 SFDVKD. The CDR3 is 17 residues long. In DNA form, the CDR3 reads TGTGCCACCAGTGATCAGTTAGGACAGGGTCACACCGGGGAGCTGTTTTTT. This codes for CATSDQLGQGHTGELFF.

The chain uses TRBV12-5 and TRBJ1-1; unclear D gene. Trimming took off 6 bases at V and 0 bases at J, with 8 bases between the two ends. Germline CDR1 and CDR2: LGHNT and FRNRAP. This CDR3 is built from 13 residues. CDR3 bases: TGTGCTAGTGGCGGCGGTATGAACACTGAAGCTTTCTTT. Amino acids: CASGGGMNTEAFF.

The rearrangement uses TRBV9 and TRBJ2-7; maybe TRBD1 (6 bases). V lost 3 bases and J 6 bases, leaving 16 bases between the germline ends. CDR1 is SGDLS and CDR2 is YYNGEE in the germline V gene. The CDR3 sequence is 14 residues long. CDR3: CASSERVRGSEQYF. The CDR3 DNA reads as TGTGCCAGCAGCGAGAGAGTGAGGGGGTCCGAGCAGTACTTC.

The genes are TRBV6-5 and TRBJ1-2; TRBD1 agrees at 12 bases. The CDR3 contains 14 residues. Per germline, CDR1 MNHEY and CDR2 SVGAGI. The J segment lost 6 bases and the V segment lost 4 bases, leaving 3 bases of the junction unmatched. CDR3 amino acids: CASSSGTGGNGYTF. Here the CDR3 DNA reads TGTGCCAGCAGTTCGGGGACAGGGGGCAATGGCTACACCTTC.

The V call is TRBV25-1, the J call TRBJ2-1, with D perhaps TRBD2 (6 bases). CDR1 is MGHDK, CDR2 SYGVNS, per germline. This CDR3 region has 15 residues. The V gene lost 1 base and the J gene lost 2 bases, with 9 bases spanning the gap. CDR3 amino acids: CASSELEGPYNEQFF. CDR3 sequence (DNA): TGTGCCAGCAGTGAATTGGAGGGGCCCTACAATGAGCAGTTCTTC.

The rearrangement joins TRBV4-1 to TRBJ2-4; 9 bases are shared with TRBD1. CDR3 length: 15 amino acids. The V and J ends lost 0 bases and 6 bases, in that order; junction bases with no gene match: 3. Germline CDR1 and CDR2: MGHRA and YSYEKL. The CDR3 protein is CASSQEDRGTNIQYF. In DNA, the CDR3 is TGCGCCAGCAGCCAAGAGGACAGGGGCACAAACATTCAGTACTTC.

This chain connects TRBV27 to TRBJ1-2, with D perhaps matching TRBD1 (6 bases). The CDR3 runs 14 residues. Germline V lookup: CDR1 MNHEY, CDR2 SMNVEV (reference sequence). Trimming pared 1 base from V and 6 bases from J, leaving 12 bases between. CDR3 protein: CASSLYGRGDGYTF. DNA for the CDR3: TGTGCCAGCAGTTTATACGGCAGGGGAGATGGCTACACCTTC.

This clone was observed a few times. The gene calls are TRBV5-1 and TRBJ2-5; 12 bases match TRBD2. Germline CDR1 reads SGHRS; CDR2 reads YFSETQ. Trimming removed 6 bases from V and 5 bases from J; junction bases left unmatched: 17. CDR3 size: 18 residues. CDR3 protein: CASNAPPTSGGDRETQYF. The CDR3 DNA reads as TGCGCCAGCAACGCCCCCCCGACTAGCGGGGGCGACAGGGAGACCCAGTACTTC.

The sample holds one count of this clone. The rearrangement links TRBV4-3 to TRBJ2-2, with D tentatively TRBD2 (5 bases). Looked up from germline, CDR1 is LGHNA and CDR2 is YSLEER. V was clipped by 0 bases and J by 6 bases, with 17 bases between them. CDR3 size: 17 residues. The CDR3 spells CASSQEPPGGLAGELFF. CDR3 coding DNA: TGCGCCAGCAGCCAAGAACCCCCAGGCGGGCTTGCCGGGGAGCTGTTTTTT.

The CDR3 DNA is TGTGCCAGCAGTTTTAGCGTAAACCCCACAGATACGCAGTATTTT. This codes for CASSFSVNPTDTQYF. This chain uses TRBV9 with TRBJ2-3, with a tentative D call TRBD2 (5 bases). Per the germline V gene, CDR1 is SGDLS and CDR2 is YYNGEE. V lost 5 bases to trimming and J lost 2 bases, with 15 bases between them. The CDR3 has 15 amino acids.

The chain has TRBV7-6 and TRBJ2-3; TRBD1 matches 12 bases. Germline V gene sequence: CDR1 SGHVS, CDR2 FNYEAQ. This CDR3 region has 17 residues. Losses at the gene ends were 1 base for V and 3 bases for J; bases not matched to a gene: 5. The CDR3 region has the DNA TGTGCCAGCAGCTTAGACGGGACAGGGGGCTGGACAGATACGCAGTATTTT. This codes for CASSLDGTGGWTDTQYF. The full variable domain, its missing parts supplied by reference TRBV7-6 and TRBJ2-3, is GAGVSQSPRYKVTKRGQDVALRCDPISGHVSLYWYRQALGQGPEFLTYFNYEAQQDKSGLPNDRFSAERPEGSISTLTIQRTEQRDSAMYRCASSLDGTGGWTDTQYFGPGTRLTVL.

The chain links TRBV19 to TRBJ1-5, with 7 bases fitting TRBD1. The length of the CDR3 is 16 residues. CDR1 and CDR2 from the germline V gene are LNHDA and SQIVND (reference sequence). V lost 3 bases to trimming and J lost 3 bases; unmatched junction nucleotides: 8. Written as DNA, the CDR3 is TGTGCCAGTAGTATTCCCCACACAGGGGACAATCAGCCCCAGCATTTT. Its protein is CASSIPHTGDNQPQHF.

The chain recombines TRBV5-6 with TRBJ2-5; a weak D match, TRBD2 (7 bases). The V end lost 10 bases, the J end lost 5 bases, and 21 bases lay between the germline ends. CDR3 length: 14 amino acids. CDR1 SGHDT and CDR2 YYEEEE come from the germline V gene. The CDR3 nucleotides read TGTGCCGCCACCTCATCGGGGGGCCGGGAGACCCAGTACTTC. It translates to CAATSSGGRETQYF.

The V gene is TRBV29-1, the J gene TRBJ1-3; no definite D call. This CDR3 spans 16 amino acids. Trimming cost V 3 bases and J 3 bases, with 18 bases left between them. In germline, CDR1 is SQVTM, CDR2 ANQGSEA. The CDR3 loop is CSVEKDARDYGNTIYF. Written as DNA, the CDR3 is TGCAGCGTTGAGAAGGACGCGAGGGATTATGGAAACACCATATATTTT.

The rearrangement uses TRBV18 and TRBJ1-4, with a possible D match to TRBD1 (5 bases). The CDR3 is 19 amino acids. CDR1 is KGHSH, CDR2 LQKENI, per germline. V lost 3 bases and J 0 bases, leaving 20 bases between the germline ends. The CDR3 protein is CASSPRGRRTEATNEKLFF. The DNA of the CDR3 is TGTGCCAGCTCACCGCGGGGCAGGCGGACGGAGGCAACTAATGAAAAACTGTTTTTT.

The CDR3 here is CAWSASGSNPTTDTQYF. The DNA of the CDR3 is TGTGCCTGGAGTGCTAGCGGGAGTAATCCTACCACAGATACGCAGTATTTT. J is TRBJ2-3 and V is TRBV30, with 10 bases aligning to TRBD2. Trimming cost V 1 base and J 2 bases; bases outside gene matches: 9. Germline V gives CDR1 GTSNPN, CDR2 SVGIG (reference sequence). This CDR3 spans 17 amino acids.

The chain uses TRBV5-6 and TRBJ1-1, with D unresolved. The CDR3 has 14 residues. Germline lookup yields CDR1 SGHDT and CDR2 YYEEEE. Trimming took off 2 bases at V and 2 bases at J, with 10 bases between the two ends. This chain's CDR3 is CASSLIGFNTEAFF. CDR3 nucleotides: TGTGCCAGCAGCTTAATCGGGTTTAACACTGAAGCTTTCTTT.

The rearrangement links TRBV6-5 to TRBJ1-3; 8 positions match TRBD1. V was pared by 11 bases and J by 4 bases, with 13 bases of the junction left unmatched. Germline CDR1 reads MNHEY; CDR2 reads SVGAGI. CDR3 length equals 15 residues. The CDR3 nucleotides are TGTGCCTCCCAAGCGCCAGGGGGCAACGGAAACACCATATATTTT. Protein: CASQAPGGNGNTIYF.

The DNA of the CDR3 is TGCGCCAGCAGCTTTACAGGGGACAATTCACCCCTCCACTTT. The encoded protein is CASSFTGDNSPLHF. This sequence joins TRBV5-1 and TRBJ1-6, with 7 bases aligning to TRBD1. J lost 7 bases, V lost 2 bases, and 3 bases had no gene match. From germline, CDR1 is SGHRS and CDR2 YFSETQ. The CDR3 runs to 14 residues.